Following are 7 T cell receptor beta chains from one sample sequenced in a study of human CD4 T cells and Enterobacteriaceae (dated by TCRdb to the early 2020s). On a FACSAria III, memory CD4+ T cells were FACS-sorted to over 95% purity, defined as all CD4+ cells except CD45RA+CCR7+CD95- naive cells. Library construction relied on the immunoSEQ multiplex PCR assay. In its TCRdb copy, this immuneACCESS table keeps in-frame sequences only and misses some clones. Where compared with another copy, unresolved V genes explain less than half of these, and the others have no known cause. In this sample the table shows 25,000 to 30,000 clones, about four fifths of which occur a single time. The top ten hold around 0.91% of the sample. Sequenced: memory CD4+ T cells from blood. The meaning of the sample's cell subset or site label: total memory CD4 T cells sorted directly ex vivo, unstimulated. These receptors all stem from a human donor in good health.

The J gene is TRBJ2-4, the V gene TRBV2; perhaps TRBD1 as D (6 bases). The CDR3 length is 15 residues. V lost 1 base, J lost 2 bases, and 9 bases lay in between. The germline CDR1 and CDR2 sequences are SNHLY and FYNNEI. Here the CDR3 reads CASSEERGSKNIQYF. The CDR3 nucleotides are TGTGCCAGCAGTGAAGAAAGGGGGTCCAAAAACATTCAGTACTTC.

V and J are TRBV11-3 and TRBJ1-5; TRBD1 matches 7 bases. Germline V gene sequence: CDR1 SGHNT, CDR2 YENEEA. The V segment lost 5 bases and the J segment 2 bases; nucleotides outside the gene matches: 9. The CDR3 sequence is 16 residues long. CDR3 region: CASSQPRDRGNQPQHF. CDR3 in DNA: TGTGCCAGCAGCCAACCCAGGGACAGAGGCAATCAGCCCCAGCATTTT. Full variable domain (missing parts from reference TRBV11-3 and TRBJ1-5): EAGVVQSPRYKIIEKKQPVAFWCNPISGHNTLYWYLQNLGQGPELLIRYENEEAVDDSQLPKDRFSAERLKGVDSTLKIQPAELGDSAVYLCASSQPRDRGNQPQHFGDGTRLSIL.

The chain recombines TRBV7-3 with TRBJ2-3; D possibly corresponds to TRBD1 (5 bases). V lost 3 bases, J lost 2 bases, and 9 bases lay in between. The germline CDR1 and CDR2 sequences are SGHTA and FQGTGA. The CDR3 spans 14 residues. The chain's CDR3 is CASSFGRVTDTQYF. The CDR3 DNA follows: TGTGCCAGCAGCTTCGGCAGGGTCACAGATACGCAGTATTTT.

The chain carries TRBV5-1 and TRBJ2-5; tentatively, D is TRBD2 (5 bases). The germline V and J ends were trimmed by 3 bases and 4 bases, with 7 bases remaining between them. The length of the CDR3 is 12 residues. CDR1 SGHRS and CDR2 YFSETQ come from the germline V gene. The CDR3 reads CASSWELETQYF. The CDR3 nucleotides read TGCGCCAGCAGCTGGGAGTTAGAGACCCAGTACTTC.

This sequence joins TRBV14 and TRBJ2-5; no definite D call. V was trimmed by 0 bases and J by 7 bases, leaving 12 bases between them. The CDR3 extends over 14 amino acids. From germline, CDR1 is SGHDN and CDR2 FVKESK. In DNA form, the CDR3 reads TGTGCCAGCAGCCAAGATGGGCCTCTGCGGACCCAGTACTTC. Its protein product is CASSQDGPLRTQYF.

The CDR3: CASTRQGMGYGYTF. CDR3 in DNA: TGTGCCAGTACCCGTCAAGGGATGGGCTATGGCTACACCTTC. The chain has TRBV19 and TRBJ1-2; D is ambiguous. CDR1 is LNHDA and CDR2 is SQIVND in the germline V gene (reference sequence). The CDR3 is made up of 14 amino acids. The V end lost 7 bases, the J end lost 4 bases, and 16 bases lay between the germline ends.

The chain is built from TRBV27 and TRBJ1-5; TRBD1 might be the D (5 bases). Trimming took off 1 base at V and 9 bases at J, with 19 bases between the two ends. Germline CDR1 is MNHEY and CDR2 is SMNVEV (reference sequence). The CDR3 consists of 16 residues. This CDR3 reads CASSLYASRAGWPQHF. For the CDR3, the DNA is TGTGCCAGCAGTTTATATGCTTCCAGGGCTGGCTGGCCCCAGCATTTT.